This entry lists 26 T cell receptor beta chains sequenced from one sample in a study of untreated major depressive disorder. Notes on the study in general: TRBV05-01 (Vbeta 5.1) usage was higher in CD4+ T cells of depressed patients than controls.

The data were produced by immunoSEQ multiplex PCR, yet TCRdb's version contains in-frame clones alone and is incomplete. In the table there are approximately 25,000 clones, roughly nine tenths of which are singletons. These receptors have no identified antigens. The sample taken for sequencing was CD4+ T cells from PBMCs. These receptors were obtained from a woman in her thirties with major depressive disorder.

The chain combines TRBV10-3 with TRBJ2-7; D gene unclear. Germline V gene sequence: CDR1 ENHRY, CDR2 SYGVKD. CDR3 length: 12 residues. V dropped 8 bases and J dropped 6 bases, with 14 bases sitting between them. The CDR3 bases are TGTGCCATCGGAACCCAGGTCGGCGAGCAGTACTTC. It encodes CAIGTQVGEQYF.

The chain joins TRBV6-4 to TRBJ2-3, with TRBD2 matching over 7 bases. This CDR3 spans 16 amino acids. With 3 bases clipped from V and 1 base from J, the junction kept 7 bases outside the gene matches. Germline CDR1 is MRHNA and CDR2 is SNTAGT. The CDR3 spells CASSEESRGGTDTQYF. The CDR3 DNA reads TGTGCCAGCAGTGAGGAGTCACGGGGGGGCACAGATACGCAGTATTTT.

The chain has TRBV6-6 and TRBJ1-4; D perhaps matches TRBD1 (6 bases). Trimming pared 6 bases from V and 7 bases from J, leaving 15 bases between. The germline CDR1 and CDR2 sequences are MNHNY and SVGAGI (reference sequence). The CDR3 consists of 14 residues. CDR3 nucleotides: TGTGCCAGCAGAACCGGGACAATTACTGAAAAACTGTTTTTT. Its protein product is CASRTGTITEKLFF.

The rearrangement links TRBV5-1 to TRBJ2-7; 8 positions match TRBD1. In germline, CDR1 is SGHRS, CDR2 YFSETQ. The CDR3 runs 15 residues. J gave up 4 bases and V 0 bases, and 6 bases lay outside the gene matches. The CDR3 loop is CASSLGAGGSYEQYF. The CDR3, as DNA: TGCGCCAGCAGCTTGGGGGCAGGGGGCAGTTACGAGCAGTACTTC.

The chain links TRBV5-4 to TRBJ2-3; no clear D. Germline V gives CDR1 SGHNT, CDR2 YYREEE (reference sequence). V was clipped by 4 bases and J by 3 bases, with 9 bases between them. CDR3 length equals 13 residues. The CDR3, as DNA: TGTGCCAGCAGCGCCGTGGGAACAGATACGCAGTATTTT. Its protein is CASSAVGTDTQYF.

The chain links TRBV10-3 to TRBJ2-7; possible D gene TRBD1, 5 bases. The CDR3 consists of 12 residues. Germline CDR1 reads ENHRY; CDR2 reads SYGVKD. The V gene lost 8 bases and the J gene lost 5 bases, with 13 bases spanning the gap. As DNA, the CDR3 is TGTGCCATCCAACGGCCGGACAACGAGCAGTACTTC. Amino acid sequence: CAIQRPDNEQYF.

This sequence joins TRBV7-2 and TRBJ1-3; unclear D gene. The V gene's germline CDR1 is SGHTA and CDR2 FQGNSA. This CDR3 contains 15 residues. V shed 6 bases and J shed 0 bases, with 12 bases lying between them. CDR3 sequence reads: CASSYQRSSGNTIYF. The CDR3, as DNA: TGTGCCAGCAGTTATCAGAGAAGCTCTGGAAACACCATATATTTT.

This chain joins TRBV14 and TRBJ2-7, with D uncertain. The CDR3 contains 13 residues. Germline-derived CDR1 and CDR2 are SGHDN and FVKESK. V lost 4 bases and J 6 bases, leaving 13 bases between the germline ends. CDR3 residues: CASSPGFGFEQYF. In DNA, the CDR3 is TGTGCCAGCAGCCCGGGTTTTGGGTTCGAGCAGTACTTC.

The genes are TRBV5-6 and TRBJ1-4; weak D call: TRBD1 (6 bases). This CDR3 is 14 amino acids long. Germline CDR1 SGHDT, CDR2 YYEEEE. Trimming removed 5 bases at V and 4 bases at J, with 12 bases between. DNA of the CDR3: TGTGCCAGCAGTTTGACAGGAGTTAATGAAAAACTGTTTTTT. It specifies CASSLTGVNEKLFF.

V gene TRBV6-1 combines with J gene TRBJ2-2; D is perhaps TRBD1 or TRBD2 (5 bases each). CDR1 is MNHNS, CDR2 SASEGT, per germline. Trimming took off 7 bases at V and 5 bases at J, with 11 bases between the two ends. The CDR3 covers 13 residues. CDR3 bases: TGTGCCAGCATATACGAGGGGACCGGGGAGCTGTTTTTT. Protein product: CASIYEGTGELFF.

The chain has TRBV4-2 and TRBJ2-3; D gene unclear. This CDR3 is built from 14 residues. With 0 bases removed from V and 4 bases from J, the gap between germline ends came to 8 bases. The germline V gene encodes CDR1 LGHNA and CDR2 YNFKEQ. CDR3 DNA sequence: TGTGCCAGCAGCCAAGATCTAACTCCAGATACGCAGTATTTT. As protein: CASSQDLTPDTQYF.

The chain joins TRBV28 to TRBJ1-5; 11 nucleotides match TRBD1. The CDR3 runs to 18 residues. After removal of 7 bases from V and 2 bases from J, the junction contained 13 bases not matched to a gene. CDR1 MDHEN and CDR2 SYDVKM come from the germline V gene. The CDR3 is CASTNAGTGGSGNQPQHF. CDR3 sequence (DNA): TGTGCCAGCACCAACGCCGGGACAGGGGGATCTGGCAATCAGCCCCAGCATTTT.

The rearrangement joins TRBV6-5 to TRBJ1-5, with 7 nucleotides matching TRBD1. The CDR3 has 14 amino acids. Germline assignment: CDR1 MNHEY and CDR2 SVGAGI. The J segment lost 6 bases and the V segment lost 8 bases, leaving 10 bases of the junction unmatched. The CDR3 sequence: CASGRQGLTQPQHF. The DNA of the CDR3 is TGTGCCAGCGGACGACAGGGATTAACTCAGCCCCAGCATTTT.

The chain carries TRBV10-3 and TRBJ1-2; maybe TRBD1 (5 bases). Germline assignment: CDR1 ENHRY and CDR2 SYGVKD. The CDR3 spans 14 residues. The V end lost 2 bases, the J end lost 8 bases, and 15 bases lay between the germline ends. CDR3 protein: CAISEPQGVGGYTF. The CDR3 DNA reads TGTGCCATCAGTGAGCCGCAGGGAGTGGGAGGCTACACCTTC.

This chain links TRBV4-1 with TRBJ1-4, with D unresolved. The CDR3 has 15 amino acids. Trimming shortened V by 4 bases and J by 0 bases, and 9 bases separated the two germline ends. From germline, CDR1 is MGHRA and CDR2 YSYEKL. The chain's CDR3 is CASSPLGTTNEKLFF. Written as DNA, the CDR3 is TGCGCCAGCAGCCCTTTGGGAACAACTAATGAAAAACTGTTTTTT.

This chain joins TRBV7-9 and TRBJ2-1; 13 nucleotides match TRBD2. CDR3 size: 16 residues. Germline V gene sequence: CDR1 SEHNR, CDR2 FQNEAQ (reference sequence). J lost 5 bases, V lost 3 bases, and 4 bases had no gene match. CDR3 protein: CASSFPTSGRHNEQFF. In DNA form, the CDR3 reads TGTGCCAGCAGCTTCCCGACTAGCGGGAGGCACAATGAGCAGTTCTTC.

The gene calls are TRBV5-6 and TRBJ1-1; D is possibly TRBD1 (6 bases). Trimming cost V 4 bases and J 11 bases, with 15 bases left between them. Germline V gene data show CDR1 as SGHDT and CDR2 as YYEEEE. The CDR3 covers 12 residues. In nucleotides, the CDR3 is TGTGCCAGCAGCGGACAGAGTTTTAGGGCTTTCTTT. Its protein product is CASSGQSFRAFF.

This chain uses TRBV5-6 with TRBJ2-7; TRBD1 might be the D (6 bases). The V gene's germline CDR1 is SGHDT and CDR2 YYEEEE. V was shortened by 0 bases and J by 6 bases, with 13 bases between the two germline ends. The CDR3 sequence is 14 residues long. CDR3 residues: CASSLEVRGSEQYF. In DNA, the CDR3 is TGTGCCAGCAGCTTGGAGGTGAGGGGGTCCGAGCAGTACTTC.

V and J are TRBV9 and TRBJ2-1, with 14 bases that match TRBD2. The J segment lost 12 bases and the V segment lost 4 bases, leaving 6 bases of the junction unmatched. Germline-derived CDR1 and CDR2 are SGDLS and YYNGEE. The CDR3 is 14 residues long. CDR3 bases: TGTGCCAGCAGCTTCGGACTAGCGGGAGGTCGGCAGTTCTTC. Its protein product is CASSFGLAGGRQFF. Using reference TRBV9 and TRBJ2-1 for the parts outside the CDR3, the full variable domain is DSGVTQTPKHLITATGQRVTLRCSPRSGDLSVYWYQQSLDQGLQFLIQYYNGEERAKGNILERFSAQQFPDLHSELNLSSLELGDSALYFCASSFGLAGGRQFFGPGTRLTVL.

The J gene is TRBJ2-6, the V gene TRBV28; 8 nucleotides agree with TRBD1. This CDR3 is 18 amino acids long. J gave up 0 bases and V 1 base, and 5 bases lay outside the gene matches. The germline gives CDR1 MDHEN, CDR2 SYDVKM. DNA of the CDR3: TGTGCCAGCAGTTTATTCGGGACAGGAAGCTCTGGGGCCAACGTCCTGACTTTC. This sequence encodes CASSLFGTGSSGANVLTF.

The chain uses TRBV5-4 and TRBJ1-2; possible D gene TRBD1, 5 bases. This CDR3 has 17 amino acids. Germline loops: CDR1 SGHNT, CDR2 YYREEE (reference sequence). Trimming left V 1 base short and J 0 bases short, with 16 bases between. The CDR3 here is CASSLRSVGVSNYGYTF. DNA for the CDR3: TGTGCCAGCAGCTTGCGGTCCGTAGGGGTGTCTAACTATGGCTACACCTTC. The variable domain in full, completed from reference TRBV5-4 and TRBJ1-2, reads ETGVTQSPTHLIKTRGQQVTLRCSSQSGHNTVSWYQQALGQGPQFIFQYYREEENGRGNFPPRFSGLQFPNYSSELNVNALELDDSALYLCASSLRSVGVSNYGYTFGSGTRLTVV.

V usage is TRBV4-3 and J usage is TRBJ2-5, with 12 bases identical to TRBD2. The CDR3 length is 16 residues. V was pared by 4 bases and J by 4 bases, with 7 bases of the junction left unmatched. The V gene's germline CDR1 is LGHNA and CDR2 YSLEER. The CDR3 is CASSRQTGLAGETQYF. CDR3 bases: TGCGCCAGCAGCCGCCAAACGGGACTAGCGGGAGAGACCCAGTACTTC.

The rearrangement joins TRBV7-2 to TRBJ2-3; possibly TRBD2 for D (6 bases). With 5 bases removed from V and 5 bases from J, the gap between germline ends came to 14 bases. The CDR3 consists of 14 residues. Looked up from germline, CDR1 is SGHTA and CDR2 is FQGNSA. CDR3 region: CASSLSGAGDTQYF. The CDR3 DNA follows: TGTGCCAGCAGCCTGAGCGGAGCGGGAGATACGCAGTATTTT.

J is TRBJ1-5 and V is TRBV18; 11 positions agree with TRBD1. This CDR3 contains 15 residues. Germline V gives CDR1 KGHSH, CDR2 LQKENI. The V and J ends lost 2 bases and 5 bases, in that order; junction bases with no gene match: 2. The CDR3 DNA sequence: TGTGCCAGCTCACCAGGGACAGGGGGGGATCAGCCCCAGCATTTT. Translation gives CASSPGTGGDQPQHF.

V and J are TRBV28 and TRBJ2-5; a weak D match, TRBD2 (6 bases). CDR3 length: 14 residues. The V gene's germline CDR1 is MDHEN and CDR2 SYDVKM. The V end lost 3 bases, the J end lost 7 bases, and 15 bases lay between the germline ends. CDR3 DNA sequence: TGTGCCAGCAGTTTCGACTCTTCCGGGGGGACCCAGTACTTC. It specifies CASSFDSSGGTQYF.

The chain has TRBV7-2 and TRBJ2-2, with 11 bases aligning to TRBD2. Germline-derived CDR1 and CDR2 are SGHTA and FQGNSA. There are 15 residues in the CDR3. Trimming took 5 bases from V and 5 from J; bases not matched to a gene: 4. CDR3 sequence reads: CASSITSGSTGELFF. CDR3 nucleotides: TGTGCCAGCAGCATCACTAGCGGGAGTACCGGGGAGCTGTTTTTT.